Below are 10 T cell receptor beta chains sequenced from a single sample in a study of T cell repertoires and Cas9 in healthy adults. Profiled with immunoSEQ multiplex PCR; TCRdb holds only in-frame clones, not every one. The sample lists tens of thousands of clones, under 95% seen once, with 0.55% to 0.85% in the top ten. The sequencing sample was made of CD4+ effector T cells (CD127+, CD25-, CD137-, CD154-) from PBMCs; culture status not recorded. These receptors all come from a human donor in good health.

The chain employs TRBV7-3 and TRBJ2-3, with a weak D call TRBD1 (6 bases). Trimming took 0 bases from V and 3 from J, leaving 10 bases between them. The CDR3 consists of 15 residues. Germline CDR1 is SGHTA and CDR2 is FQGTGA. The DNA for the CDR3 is TGTGCCAGCAGCTTAACGGACCAGGGGACAGATACGCAGTATTTT. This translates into CASSLTDQGTDTQYF.

CDR3: CASSFRQLGTGTDTQYF. CDR3 DNA: TGTGCCAGCAGCTTCCGCCAGCTAGGCACTGGCACAGATACGCAGTATTTT. This chain uses TRBV7-6 with TRBJ2-3; no definite D call. Trimming took off 3 bases at V and 1 base at J, with 17 bases between the two ends. This CDR3 is 17 amino acids long. CDR1 SGHVS and CDR2 FNYEAQ come from the germline V gene.

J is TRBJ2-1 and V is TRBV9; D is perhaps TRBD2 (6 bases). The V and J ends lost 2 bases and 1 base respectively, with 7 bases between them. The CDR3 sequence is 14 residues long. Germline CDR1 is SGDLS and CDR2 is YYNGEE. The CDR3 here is CASSVGGSYNEQFF. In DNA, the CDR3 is TGTGCCAGCAGCGTGGGGGGTTCCTACAATGAGCAGTTCTTC.

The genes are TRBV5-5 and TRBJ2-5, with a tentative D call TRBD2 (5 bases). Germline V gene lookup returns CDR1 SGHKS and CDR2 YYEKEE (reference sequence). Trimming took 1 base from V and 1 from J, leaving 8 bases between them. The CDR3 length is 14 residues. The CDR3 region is CASSLQTSQETQYF. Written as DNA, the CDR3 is TGTGCCAGCAGCTTGCAAACTAGCCAAGAGACCCAGTACTTC. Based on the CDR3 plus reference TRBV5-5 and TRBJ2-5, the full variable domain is DAGVTQSPTHLIKTRGQQVTLRCSPISGHKSVSWYQQVLGQGPQFIFQYYEKEERGRGNFPDRFSARQFPNYSSELNVNALLLGDSALYLCASSLQTSQETQYFGPGTRLLVL.

CDR3 amino acids: CASSMSSGEDTQYF. As DNA, the CDR3 is TGCGCCAGCAGCATGTCTAGCGGGGAAGATACGCAGTATTTT. The genes are TRBV5-1 and TRBJ2-3, with TRBD2 matching 9 bases. In germline, CDR1 is SGHRS, CDR2 YFSETQ. The J segment lost 5 bases and the V segment lost 4 bases, leaving 5 bases of the junction unmatched. The CDR3 spans 14 residues.

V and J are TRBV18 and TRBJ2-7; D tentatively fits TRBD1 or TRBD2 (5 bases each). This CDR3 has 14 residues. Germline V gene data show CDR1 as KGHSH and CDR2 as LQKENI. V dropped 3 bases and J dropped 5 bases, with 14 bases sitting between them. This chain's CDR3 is CASSPSGTWDEQYF. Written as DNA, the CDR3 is TGTGCCAGCTCACCGTCCGGGACCTGGGACGAGCAGTACTTC.

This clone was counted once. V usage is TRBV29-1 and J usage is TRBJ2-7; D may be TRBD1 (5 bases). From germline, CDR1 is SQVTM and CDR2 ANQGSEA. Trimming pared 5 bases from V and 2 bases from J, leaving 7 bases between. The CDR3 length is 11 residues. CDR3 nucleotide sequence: TGCAGCGTTAGACAGACCTACGAGCAGTACTTC. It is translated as CSVRQTYEQYF.

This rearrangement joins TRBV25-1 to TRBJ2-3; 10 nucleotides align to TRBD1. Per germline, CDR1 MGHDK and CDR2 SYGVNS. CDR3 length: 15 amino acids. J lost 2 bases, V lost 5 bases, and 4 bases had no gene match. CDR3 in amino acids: CASSWTGGITDTQYF. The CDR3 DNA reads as TGTGCCAGCAGTTGGACAGGGGGGATCACAGATACGCAGTATTTT. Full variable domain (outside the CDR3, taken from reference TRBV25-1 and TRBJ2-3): EADIYQTPRYLVIGTGKKITLECSQTMGHDKMYWYQQDPGMELHLIHYSYGVNSTEKGDLSSESTVSRIRTEHFPLTLESARPSHTSQYLCASSWTGGITDTQYFGPGTRLTVL.

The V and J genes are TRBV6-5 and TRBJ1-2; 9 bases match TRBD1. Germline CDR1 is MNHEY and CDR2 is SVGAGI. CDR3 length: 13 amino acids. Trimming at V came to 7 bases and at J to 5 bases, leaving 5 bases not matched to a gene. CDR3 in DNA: TGTGCCAGCACCCGACAGGGGGGGTATGGCTACACCTTC. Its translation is CASTRQGGYGYTF.

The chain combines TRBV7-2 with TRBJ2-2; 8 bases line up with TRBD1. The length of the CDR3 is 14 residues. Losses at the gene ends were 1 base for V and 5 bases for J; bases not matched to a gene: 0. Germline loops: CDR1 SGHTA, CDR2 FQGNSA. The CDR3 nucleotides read TGTGCCAGCAGCTTAGGGACAGGGACCGGGGAGCTGTTTTTT. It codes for CASSLGTGTGELFF.